The 20 T cell receptor beta chains below all came from one sample that was sequenced in a study of technical replicates of blood from a few donors. TCRdb's copy holds only in-frame clones and misses some; the assay was immunoSEQ multiplex PCR. The table lists 14,000 or so clones, around four fifths of them singletons. Sequencing was performed on PBMCs. The receptor source for this set is a human donor in good health.

The genes are TRBV21-1 and TRBJ1-2; TRBD1, the D gene given by the table, was not confirmed from the DNA. TRBV21-1 is marked as a pseudogene. This CDR3 contains 13 residues. This chain's CDR3 is CATPDSANYGYTF. The CDR3, as DNA: TGTGCCACTCCGGACAGTGCTAACTATGGCTACACCTTC.

The chain carries TRBV5-1 and TRBJ2-1, with 9 bases lining up with TRBD2. The CDR3 length is 15 residues. With V trimmed by 5 bases and J by 2 bases, 5 bases remained unmatched. Per the germline V gene, CDR1 is SGHRS and CDR2 is YFSETQ. CDR3 DNA sequence: TGCGCCAGCAGGGAGACTAGCGGTACCTACAATGAGCAGTTCTTC. Its protein is CASRETSGTYNEQFF.

This clone was picked up a small number of times. V gene TRBV11-2 combines with J gene TRBJ2-7; 9 bases line up with TRBD2. J lost 6 bases, V lost 4 bases, and 10 bases had no gene match. The CDR3 totals 15 residues. CDR1 is SGHAT and CDR2 is FQNNGV in the germline V gene. The CDR3 loop is CASSSIVAGEIEQYF. For the CDR3, the DNA is TGTGCCAGCAGCTCCATTGTAGCGGGAGAGATCGAGCAGTACTTC.

The V and J genes are TRBV6-4 and TRBJ2-3; 7 bases are a match to TRBD2. V gave up 4 bases and J gave up 2 bases; unmatched junction bases: 6. CDR1 and CDR2 (germline): MRHNA, SNTAGT. The CDR3 sequence is 15 residues long. CDR3 DNA sequence: TGTGCCAGCAGTGCTCGCAGCGGGAACACAGATACGCAGTATTTT. Translating it yields CASSARSGNTDTQYF.

This clone showed up just once. The CDR3 bases are TGTGCCAGCAGCTTAGGGTCGGGCACAGATACGCAGTATTTT. This sequence encodes CASSLGSGTDTQYF. The chain joins TRBV11-2 to TRBJ2-3; D ambiguous. This CDR3 has 14 residues. Per germline, CDR1 SGHAT and CDR2 FQNNGV. With 1 base removed from V and 1 base from J, the gap between germline ends came to 6 bases.

This chain connects TRBV30 to TRBJ2-2; D gene uncertain. CDR3 size: 13 residues. The germline CDR1 and CDR2 sequences are GTSNPN and SVGIG (reference sequence). V gave up 0 bases and J gave up 8 bases, with 10 bases separating them. The CDR3, as DNA: TGTGCCTGGAGTGTTAGTGCGGCGGGGGAGCTGTTTTTT. As protein: CAWSVSAAGELFF.

The sample holds one count of this clone. V usage is TRBV2 and J usage is TRBJ1-4, with no clear D. In germline, CDR1 is SNHLY, CDR2 FYNNEI. The V and J ends lost 7 bases and 2 bases respectively, with 17 bases between them. This CDR3 spans 16 amino acids. The CDR3 sequence is CASIPGSFHTNEKLFF. Here the CDR3 DNA reads TGTGCCAGCATACCGGGGTCCTTTCACACTAATGAAAAACTGTTTTTT. Full variable domain (missing parts from reference TRBV2 and TRBJ1-4): EPEVTQTPSHQVTQMGQEVILRCVPISNHLYFYWYRQILGQKVEFLVSFYNNEISEKSEIFDDQFSVERPDGSNFTLKIRSTKLEDSAMYFCASIPGSFHTNEKLFFGSGTQLSVL.

The V and J genes are TRBV6-5 and TRBJ2-7, with D perhaps TRBD2 (6 bases). The V end was cut by 2 bases, the J end by 3 bases, with 14 bases between. The CDR3 runs 15 residues. From germline, CDR1 is MNHEY and CDR2 SVGAGI. CDR3 residues: CASSYTGGADYEQYF. CDR3 nucleotides: TGTGCCAGCAGTTACACTGGAGGGGCGGACTACGAGCAGTACTTC.

The chain is built from TRBV10-3 and TRBJ1-1; possibly TRBD1 for D (6 bases). The V end lost 3 bases, the J end lost 1 base, and 9 bases lay between the germline ends. Germline loops: CDR1 ENHRY, CDR2 SYGVKD. The length of the CDR3 is 14 residues. CDR3 residues: CAISEGQSNTEAFF. CDR3 nucleotide sequence: TGTGCCATCAGTGAAGGACAGTCGAACACTGAAGCTTTCTTT.

This chain links TRBV29-1 with TRBJ1-1, with 9 bases that match TRBD1. Germline values: CDR1 SQVTM, CDR2 ANQGSEA. This CDR3 has 16 residues. V was clipped by 4 bases and J by 0 bases; unmatched bases: 9. The CDR3 bases are TGCAGCGTTGTTAGGGGACAGGGTGTCATGAACACTGAAGCTTTCTTT. Encoded protein: CSVVRGQGVMNTEAFF.

This chain links TRBV27 with TRBJ2-1; the match to TRBD1 covers 9 bases. Per germline, CDR1 MNHEY and CDR2 SMNVEV (reference sequence). CDR3 length: 17 amino acids. J gave up 7 bases and V 4 bases, and 14 bases lay outside the gene matches. CDR3 protein: CASSSYSRDRAGNEQFF. CDR3 DNA: TGTGCCAGCAGTTCTTACTCCCGGGACAGGGCGGGGAATGAGCAGTTCTTC.

The chain's CDR3 is CASSTFTGGKGGYTF. The CDR3 DNA sequence: TGTGCCAGTAGTACCTTTACTGGGGGGAAGGGCGGCTACACCTTC. The rearrangement links TRBV19 to TRBJ1-2; D is possibly TRBD1 (5 bases). The CDR3 totals 15 residues. Germline CDR1 reads LNHDA; CDR2 reads SQIVND (reference sequence). Trimming stripped 4 bases from V and 8 bases from J, with 20 bases between.

The rearrangement joins TRBV21-1 to TRBJ1-1. TRBV21-1 is classified as a pseudogene. This CDR3 comprises 15 residues. The CDR3 DNA reads TGTGCCAGCAGCAAGGGAAGAGGGAAGAACACTGAAGCTTTCTTT. As protein: CASSKGRGKNTEAFF.

This clone was detected once. The chain links TRBV7-2 to TRBJ1-1, with D perhaps matching TRBD1 (5 bases). The germline V gene has CDR1 SGHTA and CDR2 FQGNSA. This CDR3 is 15 amino acids long. The V and J ends lost 3 bases and 0 bases respectively, with 11 bases between them. CDR3 residues: CASSFGGTVNTEAFF. CDR3 bases: TGTGCCAGCAGCTTCGGAGGGACGGTGAACACTGAAGCTTTCTTT.

V gene TRBV4-2 combines with J gene TRBJ2-7; a possible D gene is TRBD2 (6 bases). CDR1 and CDR2 (germline): LGHNA, YNFKEQ. Deletions cut 0 bases from V and 6 bases from J, with 15 bases between. This CDR3 has 15 residues. This chain's CDR3 is CASSQDSGRFFEQYF. CDR3 DNA: TGTGCCAGCAGCCAAGATAGCGGCCGATTTTTCGAGCAGTACTTC.

The chain carries TRBV6-1 and TRBJ2-7; 7 bases agree with TRBD2. Germline V gene lookup returns CDR1 MNHNS and CDR2 SASEGT. This CDR3 contains 14 residues. V gave up 8 bases and J gave up 4 bases; unmatched junction bases: 11. The CDR3 nucleotides read TGTGCCAGCTATCCCGGACTAGATTCGTACGAGCAGTACTTC. As protein: CASYPGLDSYEQYF.

This clone was recorded a few times. This sequence joins TRBV7-9 and TRBJ1-3; possible D gene TRBD1, 6 bases. This CDR3 is built from 13 residues. Germline V lookup: CDR1 SEHNR, CDR2 FQNEAQ (reference sequence). V lost 5 bases and J 4 bases, leaving 9 bases between the germline ends. This CDR3 reads CASSLGTGNTIYF. The CDR3 DNA is TGTGCCAGCAGCCTAGGGACAGGAAACACCATATATTTT.

This chain joins TRBV28 and TRBJ2-2; TRBD2 is a possible D gene (6 bases). Trimming took off 4 bases at V and 0 bases at J, with 9 bases between the two ends. In germline, CDR1 is MDHEN, CDR2 SYDVKM. The CDR3 runs to 15 residues. CDR3 amino acids: CASSSGDSNTGELFF. The CDR3 nucleotides read TGTGCCAGCAGTTCTGGGGACTCGAACACCGGGGAGCTGTTTTTT.

For the CDR3, the DNA is TGTGCCAGCAACCGACACGGGACAGGGAACAATGAGCAGTTCTTC. Its protein product is CASNRHGTGNNEQFF. The chain joins TRBV28 to TRBJ2-1, with 9 bases that match TRBD1. The junction had 9 bases not matched to a gene; V was cut back by 7 bases and J by 5 bases. The CDR3 is 15 residues long. The V gene's germline CDR1 is MDHEN and CDR2 SYDVKM. The full variable domain, in which reference TRBV28 and TRBJ2-1 provide the parts outside the CDR3, is DVKVTQSSRYLVKRTGEKVFLECVQDMDHENMFWYRQDPGLGLRLIYFSYDVKMKEKGDIPEGYSVSREKKERFSLILESASTNQTSMYLCASNRHGTGNNEQFFGPGTRLTVL.

This clone was observed a few times. This chain connects TRBV5-8 to TRBJ1-5; D not resolved. Germline V gives CDR1 SGHTS, CDR2 YDEGEE. Trimming took off 0 bases at V and 4 bases at J, with 14 bases between the two ends. The CDR3 sequence is 16 residues long. CDR3 sequence: CASSLGTDGGNQPQHF. DNA of the CDR3: TGTGCCAGCAGCTTGGGTACGGACGGAGGGAATCAGCCCCAGCATTTT.